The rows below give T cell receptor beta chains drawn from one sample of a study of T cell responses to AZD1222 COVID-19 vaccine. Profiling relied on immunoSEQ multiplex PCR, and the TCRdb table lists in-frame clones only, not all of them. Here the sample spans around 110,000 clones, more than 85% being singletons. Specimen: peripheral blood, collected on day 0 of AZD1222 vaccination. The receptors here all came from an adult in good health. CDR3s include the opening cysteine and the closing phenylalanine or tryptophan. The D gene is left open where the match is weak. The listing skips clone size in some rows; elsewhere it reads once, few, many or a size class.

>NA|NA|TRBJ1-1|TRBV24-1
TGTGCCACCAGTAACGCGGACCACACCACTGAAGCTTTCTTT
CATSNADHTTEAFF
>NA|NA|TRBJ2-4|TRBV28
TGTGCCAGCAGTCCCAGGGAGACGGCCAAAAACATTCAGTACTTC
CASSPRETAKNIQYF
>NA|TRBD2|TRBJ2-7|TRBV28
TGTGCCAGCAGTTTAGTCGGGACTAGCGACCTTGAGCAGTACTTC
CASSLVGTSDLEQYF
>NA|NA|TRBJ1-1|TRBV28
TGTGCCCACAAACGGGGAATGAACACTGAAGCTTTCTTT
CAHKRGMNTEAFF
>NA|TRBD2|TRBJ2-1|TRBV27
TGTGCCAGCAGTTTTGGGACTAGCGGGTTTAATGAGCAGTTCTTC
CASSFGTSGFNEQFF
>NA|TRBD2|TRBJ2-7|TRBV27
TGTGCCAGCACTCGGACTAGCGGAATCTACGAGCAGTACTTC
CASTRTSGIYEQYF
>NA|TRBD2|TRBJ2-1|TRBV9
TGTGCCAGCAGCCCTTCCCTAGCGGGATACAATGAGCAGTTCTTC
CASSPSLAGYNEQFF
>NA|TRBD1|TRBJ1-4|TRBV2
TGTGCCAGCAGTGAGGCAGGGGGTAGGAATGAAAAACTGTTTTTT
CASSEAGGRNEKLFF
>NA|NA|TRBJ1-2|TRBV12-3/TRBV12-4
TGTGCCAGCAGCCTGGACACTGGCTACACCTTC
CASSLDTGYTF
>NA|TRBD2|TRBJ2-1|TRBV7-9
TGTGCCAGCAGCTTAGAAGGGACTAGGACCTACAATGAGCAGTTCTTC
CASSLEGTRTYNEQFF
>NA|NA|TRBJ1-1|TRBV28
TGTGCCAGCGGGGGGGACGTCCACACTGAAGCTTTCTTT
CASGGDVHTEAFF
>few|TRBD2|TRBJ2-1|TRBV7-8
TGTGCCAGCAGCTTAGGGTTAGCGGGAGTAGTTGAGCAGTTCTTC
CASSLGLAGVVEQFF
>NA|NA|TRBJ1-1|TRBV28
TGTGCCAGCAGTTTATCCATCCGTCAGGATACGAACACTGAAGCTTTCTTT
CASSLSIRQDTNTEAFF
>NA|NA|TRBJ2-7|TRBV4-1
TGCGCCAGCAGCTACCAAGAGGGTCCCGAGCAGTACTTC
CASSYQEGPEQYF
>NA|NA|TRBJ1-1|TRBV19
TGTGCCAGTAGTGTGAGGGGTGGACTGACTGAAGCTTTCTTT
CASSVRGGLTEAFF
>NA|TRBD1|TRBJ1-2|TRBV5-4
TGTGCCAGCAGCCCTGGGACAGGGGCCGGTGGCTACACCTTC
CASSPGTGAGGYTF
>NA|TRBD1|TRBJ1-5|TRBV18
TGTGCCAGCTCACGCCAACTGGGACAGGGCAATCAGCCCCAGCATTTT
CASSRQLGQGNQPQHF
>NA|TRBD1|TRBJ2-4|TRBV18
TGTGCCAGCTCACCGCTGACTTCTCCGGGACAGGGGGGATCCAAAAACATTCAGTACTTC
CASSPLTSPGQGGSKNIQYF
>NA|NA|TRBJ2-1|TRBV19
TGTGCCAGTAGCCTCCGGGACAACAATGAGCAGTTCTTC
CASSLRDNNEQFF
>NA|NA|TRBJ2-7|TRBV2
TGTGCCAGCAGCGAACAGGGAACCCCCTACGAGCAGTACTTC
CASSEQGTPYEQYF
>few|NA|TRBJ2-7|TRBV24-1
TGTGCCACCAGTGATCCCTCCGTGGGCGGCGAGCAGTACTTC
CATSDPSVGGEQYF
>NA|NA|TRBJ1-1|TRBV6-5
TGTGCCAGCTCTTCCTTATATGACACTGAAGCTTTCTTT
CASSSLYDTEAFF
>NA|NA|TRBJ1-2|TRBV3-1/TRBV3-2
TGTGCCAGCAGCCAAGATACCGGGGGTGGCTACACCTTC
CASSQDTGGGYTF
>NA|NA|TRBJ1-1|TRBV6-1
TGTGCCAGCAGTGAGCAGGGCACTGAAGCTTTCTTT
CASSEQGTEAFF
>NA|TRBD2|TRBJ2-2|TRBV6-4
TGTGCCAGCAGTGAGTCCGGGACTAGCGGGTCCGGGGAGCTGTTTTTT
CASSESGTSGSGELFF
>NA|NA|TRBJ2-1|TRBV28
TGTGCCAGCCATGGGCAGGCGGCAGTGAATGAGCAGTTCTTC
CASHGQAAVNEQFF
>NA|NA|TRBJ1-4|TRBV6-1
TGTGCCAGCAGTGATCGGTCTGTCGGGTTTGAAAAACTGTTTTTT
CASSDRSVGFEKLFF
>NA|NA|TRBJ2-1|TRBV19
TGTGCCAGTAGTAAAACGGTTTCCGGGTACAATGAGCAGTTCTTC
CASSKTVSGYNEQFF
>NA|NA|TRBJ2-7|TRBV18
TGTGCCAGCTCACCACCGGAAGGTGGGGGTGCCTACGAGCAGTACTTC
CASSPPEGGGAYEQYF
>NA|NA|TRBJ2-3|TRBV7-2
TGTGCCAGCAGCTTAGGGGGAAGGCTAGTACAAGATACGCAGTATTTT
CASSLGGRLVQDTQYF
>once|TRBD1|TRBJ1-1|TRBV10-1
TGCGCCAGCAGTGTGGTGGCCAGTCAGGGGGGCAGGATGAACACTGAAGCTTTCTTT
CASSVVASQGGRMNTEAFF
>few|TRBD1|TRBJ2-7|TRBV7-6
TGTGCCAGCAGCTTAGGGACAGGCCTCTCCTACGAGCAGTACTTC
CASSLGTGLSYEQYF
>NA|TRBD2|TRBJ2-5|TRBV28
TGTGCCAGCAGGACTAGCGGGAGATTGGAGACCCAGTACTTC
CASRTSGRLETQYF
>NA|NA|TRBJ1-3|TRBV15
TGTGCCACCAGCAGAGAGGGCATCTTCTCTGGAAACACCATATATTTT
CATSREGIFSGNTIYF
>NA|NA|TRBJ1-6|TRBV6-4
TGTGCCAGCAGTGACTCGCCAGGGCTATCACCCCTCCACTTT
CASSDSPGLSPLHF
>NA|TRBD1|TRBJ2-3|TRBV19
TGTGCCAGTAGTATTATGGACAGGATAACAGATACGCAGTATTTT
CASSIMDRITDTQYF
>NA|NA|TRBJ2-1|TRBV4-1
TGCGCCAGCAGCCAAGGGCCCCGGGAGAGCTCCTACAATGAGCAGTTCTTC
CASSQGPRESSYNEQFF
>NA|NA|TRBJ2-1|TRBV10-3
TGTGCCATCAGGCCTTGGAGCTCCTACAATGAGCAGTTCTTC
CAIRPWSSYNEQFF
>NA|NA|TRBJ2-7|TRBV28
TGTGCCAGCAGTCCGCGAGAGGAGGATGAGCAGTACTTC
CASSPREEDEQYF
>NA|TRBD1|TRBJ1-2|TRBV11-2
TGTGCCAGCAGCCGGACAGGGAACGATGGCTACACCTTC
CASSRTGNDGYTF
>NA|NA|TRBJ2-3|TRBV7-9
TGTGCCAGCCTTATCGTCGGGACCCCGTCAGATACGCAGTATTTT
CASLIVGTPSDTQYF
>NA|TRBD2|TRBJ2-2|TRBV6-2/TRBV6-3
TGTGCCAGCAGCCGGGACTACGGCGCCCGGGAGCTGTTTTTT
CASSRDYGARELFF
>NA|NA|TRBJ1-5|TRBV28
TGTGCCAGCAGTGTACCATTCTGGGGAGGTCAGCCCCAGCATTTT
CASSVPFWGGQPQHF